This T cell receptor (beta chain) was recovered during a study of shared clonotypes between healthy human individuals. This CDR3 is 12 amino acids long. V was cut by 4 bases and J by 7 bases, with 11 bases left in between. CDR1 and CDR2 from the germline V gene are SGHDT and YYEEEE. This clone was counted between two and nine times. Using immunoSEQ multiplex PCR, the repertoire was profiled, and TCRdb retains in-frame clones only, with some absent. This repertoire shows about 2.3 million clones, around 92% found once; its top ten account for 0.37%. This TCR came from a man aged 18 to 29 in good health. Some clones in this sample may be carry-over from other donors' samples. This chain connects TRBV5-6 to TRBJ1-1, with a weak D call TRBD1 (5 bases). Sequencing was done on a sample of naive CD4+ T cells from PBMCs. This sample's subset: CD45RA+ positively selected. CDR3 in amino acids: CASSTLTDEAFF. CDR3 bases: TGTGCCAGCAGCACTCTGACAGATGAAGCTTTCTTT. Complete variable domain (other parts from reference TRBV5-6 and TRBJ1-1): DAGVTQSPTHLIKTRGQQVTLRCSPKSGHDTVSWYQQALGQGPQFIFQYYEEEERQRGNFPDRFSGHQFPNYSSELNVNALLLGDSALYLCASSTLTDEAFFGQGTRLTVV.